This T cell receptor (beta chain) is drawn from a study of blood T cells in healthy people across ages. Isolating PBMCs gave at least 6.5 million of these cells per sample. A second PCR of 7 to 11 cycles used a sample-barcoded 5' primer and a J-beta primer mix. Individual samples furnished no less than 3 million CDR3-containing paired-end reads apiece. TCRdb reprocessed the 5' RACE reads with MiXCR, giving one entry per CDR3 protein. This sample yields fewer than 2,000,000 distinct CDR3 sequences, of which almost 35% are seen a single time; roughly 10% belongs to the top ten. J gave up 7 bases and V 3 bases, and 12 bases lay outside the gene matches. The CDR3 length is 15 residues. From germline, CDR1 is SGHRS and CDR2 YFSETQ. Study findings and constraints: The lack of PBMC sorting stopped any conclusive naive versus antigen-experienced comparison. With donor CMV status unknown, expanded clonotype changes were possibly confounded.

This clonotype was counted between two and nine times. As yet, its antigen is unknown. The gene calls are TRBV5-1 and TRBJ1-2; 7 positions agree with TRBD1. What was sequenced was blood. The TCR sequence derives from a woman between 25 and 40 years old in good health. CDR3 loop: CASSWFGRDSGGYTF. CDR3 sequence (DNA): TGCGCCAGCAGCTGGTTCGGGAGGGACAGCGGTGGCTACACCTTC.